A single sample gave rise to the 11 T cell receptor beta chains below, sequenced in a study of control samples from healthy donors and cancer patients. This table comes from immunoSEQ multiplex PCR, and its TCRdb copy is limited to in-frame clones, with some not included. The repertoire has roughly 92,000 clones, about 86% of them found once; the top ten carry roughly 1.2%. Sequences were obtained from blood. All receptors come from a woman aged 45-60 years in good health.

The gene calls are TRBV4-1 and TRBJ1-2; D not certain. The V and J ends lost 0 bases and 5 bases respectively, with 16 bases between them. The germline V gene encodes CDR1 MGHRA and CDR2 YSYEKL. This CDR3 contains 16 residues. The CDR3 here is CASSQDDRGTGYGYTF. The CDR3 bases are TGCGCCAGCAGCCAAGATGATCGGGGAACGGGGTATGGCTACACCTTC.

CDR3 loop: CTSSQDKAGGLTSTDTQYF. The CDR3 DNA reads TGCACCAGCAGCCAAGATAAGGCGGGGGGGCTTACTAGCACAGATACGCAGTATTTT. The chain joins TRBV1 to TRBJ2-3; the table gives TRBD2 as D, unverified against the DNA. TRBV1 is a known pseudogene. CDR3 length: 19 residues.

A remark on this clone: This same CDR3 is encoded by further DNA sequences in the sample. The rearrangement uses TRBV5-1 and TRBJ2-1; 10 bases align to TRBD2. Germline CDR1 is SGHRS and CDR2 is YFSETQ. This CDR3 is 15 amino acids long. V gave up 2 bases and J gave up 9 bases; unmatched junction bases: 8. In nucleotides, the CDR3 is TGCGCCAGCAGCTTCGGAGGTCTAGCGGGAGCTGAGCAGTTCTTC. The encoded protein is CASSFGGLAGAEQFF.

CDR3 in amino acids: CASSFRQGEETQYF. CDR3 bases: TGTGCCAGCAGCTTTAGACAGGGAGAAGAGACCCAGTACTTC. This chain links TRBV7-9 with TRBJ2-5; 7 bases fit TRBD1. The CDR3 is 14 amino acids. CDR1 SEHNR and CDR2 FQNEAQ come from the germline V gene (reference sequence). With 3 bases clipped from V and 3 bases from J, the junction kept 4 bases outside the gene matches.

The gene calls are TRBV3-1 (or the pseudogene TRBV3-2) and TRBJ1-1; TRBD1 is a possible D gene (5 bases). The V gene's germline CDR1 is LGHDT and CDR2 YNNKEL (reference sequence). V was clipped by 3 bases and J by 8 bases, with 10 bases between them. The CDR3 is made up of 12 amino acids. DNA of the CDR3: TGTGCCAGCAGCCAGCTACCAGGGGAAGCTTTCTTT. This gives the protein CASSQLPGEAFF.

This clone came up a few times. The CDR3 protein is CASRGRGMNTEAFF. For the CDR3, the DNA is TGTGCCAGCCGGGGGCGGGGTATGAACACTGAAGCTTTCTTT. The chain carries TRBV27 and TRBJ1-1, with D perhaps TRBD1 (6 bases). This CDR3 is built from 14 residues. Germline V gene data show CDR1 as MNHEY and CDR2 as SMNVEV (reference sequence). Trimming shortened V by 8 bases and J by 0 bases, and 13 bases separated the two germline ends.

The chain links TRBV11-3 to TRBJ1-4; D is ambiguous. The CDR3 is 15 residues long. The V end lost 5 bases, the J end lost 0 bases, and 10 bases lay between the germline ends. Looked up from germline, CDR1 is SGHNT and CDR2 is YENEEA. The CDR3 DNA reads TGTGCCAGCAGCCGTCGGACCGCAACTAATGAAAAACTGTTTTTT. It specifies CASSRRTATNEKLFF.

V gene TRBV5-6 combines with J gene TRBJ1-4; D is unclear. The CDR3 extends over 14 amino acids. Germline V CDR1 and CDR2: SGHDT, YYEEEE. The germline V and J ends were trimmed by 1 base and 7 bases, with 11 bases remaining between them. CDR3 nucleotides: TGTGCCAGCAGCTTGAGGATGTCAGGTGAAAAACTGTTTTTT. Its translation: CASSLRMSGEKLFF.

This chain uses TRBV6-2 or TRBV6-3 with TRBJ2-7; D not certain. The germline V and J ends were trimmed by 4 bases and 2 bases, with 18 bases remaining between them. This CDR3 has 16 residues. From germline, CDR1 is MNHEY and CDR2 SVGEGT. CDR3 in amino acids: CASSFSARETTYEQYF. As DNA, the CDR3 is TGTGCCAGCAGTTTCTCCGCCCGTGAGACGACCTACGAGCAGTACTTC.

This sequence joins TRBV19 and TRBJ2-2; 10 bases map to TRBD1. The germline V gene encodes CDR1 LNHDA and CDR2 SQIVND (reference sequence). V lost 0 bases and J lost 4; bases outside the gene matches: 8. The CDR3 spans 18 residues. In nucleotides, the CDR3 is TGTGCCAGTAGTATAGAGTTAGACAGGGGGCTCGGCACCGGGGAGCTGTTTTTT. This codes for CASSIELDRGLGTGELFF.

A single count supports this clone. This rearrangement joins TRBV28 to TRBJ2-3; tentatively, D is TRBD1 or TRBD2 (9 bases each). The CDR3 is 20 residues long. The V gene's germline CDR1 is MDHEN and CDR2 SYDVKM. Trimming shortened V by 2 bases and J by 3 bases, and 27 bases separated the two germline ends. This chain's CDR3 is CASSLGDRVGLALGTDTQYF. The CDR3 nucleotides are TGTGCCAGCAGTTTAGGGGACAGGGTGGGACTAGCCCTAGGGACAGATACGCAGTATTTT.